Each of the 5 T cell receptor beta chains below was sequenced from the same sample in a study of siplizumab effects on memory and regulatory T cells. Generated by immunoSEQ multiplex PCR, the TCRdb table keeps only in-frame clones and is missing some. Found here are some 100,000 clones, 94% of them singletons; the top ten hold roughly 0.61%. The sample comprised Tregs sorted from blood. Every receptor here comes from a human donor in good health.

V usage is TRBV28 and J usage is TRBJ1-4; no firm D call. Germline CDR1 reads MDHEN; CDR2 reads SYDVKM. The CDR3 contains 13 residues. V lost 8 bases, J lost 4 bases, and 11 bases lay in between. The CDR3 DNA follows: TGTGCCAGCGCAGGCGTGTATAATGAAAAACTGTTTTTT. Its translation: CASAGVYNEKLFF.

The V call is TRBV19, the J call TRBJ1-2; D unclear. The CDR3 contains 14 residues. Germline CDR1 LNHDA, CDR2 SQIVND (reference sequence). V was pared by 6 bases and J by 3 bases, with 14 bases between. CDR3 DNA sequence: TGTGCCAGTAGGAAGGATGGTTGGGACTATGGCTACACCTTC. Its translation: CASRKDGWDYGYTF. The full variable domain, completed using reference TRBV19 and TRBJ1-2, is DGGITQSPKYLFRKEGQNVTLSCEQNLNHDAMYWYRQDPGQGLRLIYYSQIVNDFQKGDIAEGYSVSREKKESFPLTVTSAQKNPTAFYLCASRKDGWDYGYTFGSGTRLTVV.

This clone was observed a few times. The rearrangement links TRBV20-1 to TRBJ1-1; D gene unclear. Germline V CDR1 and CDR2: DFQATT, SNEGSKA (reference sequence). CDR3 length equals 11 residues. Trimming left V 0 bases short and J 7 bases short, with 6 bases between. The chain's CDR3 is CSARDLGEAFF. The CDR3 DNA follows: TGCAGTGCTAGAGATTTAGGTGAAGCTTTCTTT.

This clone was seen a few times. The chain carries TRBV12-5 and TRBJ1-1; the D gene is possibly TRBD1 (5 bases). The germline CDR1 and CDR2 sequences are LGHNT and FRNRAP. V lost 0 bases and J lost 4, with 15 bases in between. The length of the CDR3 is 16 residues. For the CDR3, the DNA is TGTGCTAGTGGTTTGGTACGGGGGGAGGGGAGCACTGAAGCTTTCTTT. Its protein is CASGLVRGEGSTEAFF.

V and J are TRBV6-1 and TRBJ1-2; tentative D call: TRBD1 (6 bases). V dropped 7 bases and J dropped 4 bases, with 16 bases sitting between them. Germline V gene lookup returns CDR1 MNHNS and CDR2 SASEGT. The CDR3 runs 14 residues. CDR3 DNA: TGTGCCAGCACCGCGGGGGGCTATAGCTATGGCTACACCTTC. This gives the protein CASTAGGYSYGYTF.